These 23 T cell receptor beta chains came from one sample sequenced in a study of early T cells in non-severe SARS-CoV-2 infection. TCRdb fed the 5' RACE reads into MiXCR, producing one record per CDR3 protein. The sample lists about 63,000 distinct CDR3 sequences, 13% occurring once. The sequenced sample consisted of whole blood. Receptor source: an adult who was a healthcare worker with PCR-confirmed SARS-CoV-2 infection or an uninfected control (not recorded which).

This clonotype was observed at least ten times. The gene calls are TRBV1 and TRBJ2-1; no check of the table's D call, TRBD1, against the DNA was made. TRBV1 is tagged as a pseudogene. The CDR3 length is 19 residues. CDR3 protein: CTSSQDEAGGLSSYNEQFF. As DNA, the CDR3 is TGCACCAGCAGCCAAGATGAGGCAGGGGGTCTAAGCTCCTACAATGAGCAGTTCTTC.

This clonotype was observed a handful of times. V is TRBV29-1 and J is TRBJ2-2, with a tentative D call TRBD2 (6 bases). This CDR3 has 14 amino acids. From germline, CDR1 is SQVTM and CDR2 ANQGSEA. Trimming removed 7 bases from V and 7 bases from J, with 19 bases in between. The CDR3 DNA reads TGCAGCGGGCGAATTGGGGACTTCTACGGGGAGCTGTTTTTT. Protein: CSGRIGDFYGELFF.

This clonotype was counted many times. The chain is built from TRBV29-1 and TRBJ2-3, with a possible D match to TRBD1 (6 bases). V was trimmed by 2 bases and J by 3 bases, leaving 15 bases between them. Per the germline V gene, CDR1 is SQVTM and CDR2 is ANQGSEA. The CDR3 sequence is 15 residues long. For the CDR3, the DNA is TGCAGCGTTGAAATTAGGACAGTCTCTACAGATACGCAGTATTTT. The encoded protein is CSVEIRTVSTDTQYF.

This clonotype was detected only a few times. V is TRBV7-8 and J is TRBJ2-1; D uncertain. In germline, CDR1 is SGHVS, CDR2 FQNEAQ. Trimming cost V 2 bases and J 5 bases, with 7 bases left between them. The CDR3 runs to 13 residues. In DNA, the CDR3 is TGTGCCAGCAGCTTAAATAGGCACAATGAGCAGTTCTTC. This translates into CASSLNRHNEQFF.

Many counts were recorded for this clonotype. The rearrangement uses TRBV7-6 and TRBJ2-3; maybe TRBD2 (6 bases). Germline lookup yields CDR1 SGHVS and CDR2 FNYEAQ. The CDR3 has 15 amino acids. Trimming pared 5 bases from V and 2 bases from J, leaving 14 bases between. The CDR3 spells CASSPGGQFTDTQYF. CDR3 nucleotides: TGTGCCAGCAGCCCCGGAGGGCAGTTCACAGATACGCAGTATTTT.

This clonotype was seen a handful of times. J is TRBJ2-7 and V is TRBV27; no reliable D call. The CDR3 is made up of 11 amino acids. The germline V gene encodes CDR1 MNHEY and CDR2 SMNVEV (reference sequence). V was cut by 5 bases and J by 9 bases, with 11 bases left in between. The CDR3 loop reads CASSNPPRQYF. The CDR3 nucleotides are TGTGCCAGCAGTAATCCCCCCAGGCAGTACTTC.

In this sample, this clonotype turned up a few times. The V gene is TRBV6-5, the J gene TRBJ1-6; D gene uncertain. Germline CDR1 and CDR2: MNHEY and SVGAGI. This CDR3 region has 11 residues. V shed 8 bases and J shed 8 bases, with 7 bases lying between them. The CDR3 DNA reads TGTGCCAGCCGCGGGGATTCACCCCTCCACTTT. Translation: CASRGDSPLHF.

This sequence joins TRBV9 and TRBJ1-4; D unresolved. CDR1 SGDLS and CDR2 YYNGEE come from the germline V gene. Trimming shortened V by 3 bases and J by 4 bases, and 10 bases separated the two germline ends. CDR3 size: 14 residues. The CDR3 reads CASSGGRHNEKLFF. The CDR3 nucleotides read TGTGCCAGCAGCGGAGGCAGACATAATGAAAAACTGTTTTTT.

This clonotype was picked up a small number of times. At one end the junction does not follow the germline gene, possibly because of a read error. This rearrangement joins TRBV7-9 to TRBJ2-5; tentatively, D is TRBD1 (6 bases). The CDR3 runs 13 residues. Germline-derived CDR1 and CDR2 are SEHNR and FQNEAQ (reference sequence). The CDR3: CASSSPGEPTLYF. In DNA form, the CDR3 reads TGTGCCAGCAGCTCGCCAGGGGAACCGACCCTGTACTTC.

The genes are TRBV7-2 and TRBJ2-5; D possibly corresponds to TRBD1 (5 bases). Trimming took 7 bases from V and 4 from J, leaving 16 bases between them. Per the germline V gene, CDR1 is SGHTA and CDR2 is FQGNSA. There are 14 residues in the CDR3. CDR3 DNA sequence: TGTGCCAGCACCATTCCCCTTAGGGGAGAGACCCAGTACTTC. Translation: CASTIPLRGETQYF.

This clonotype occurred many times. The gene calls are TRBV18 and TRBJ2-5; tentative D call: TRBD2 (6 bases). Per the germline V gene, CDR1 is KGHSH and CDR2 is LQKENI. CDR3 length: 14 amino acids. The V end was cut by 3 bases, the J end by 4 bases, with 12 bases between. CDR3 protein: CASSPGGEGETQYF. CDR3 sequence (DNA): TGTGCCAGCTCACCGGGCGGGGAAGGAGAGACCCAGTACTTC.

This clonotype was recorded many times. The chain employs TRBV11-2 and TRBJ1-5; D is possibly TRBD1 (6 bases). The CDR3 is 15 amino acids. CDR1 SGHAT and CDR2 FQNNGV come from the germline V gene. The V gene lost 1 base and the J gene lost 4 bases, with 11 bases spanning the gap. The DNA for the CDR3 is TGTGCCAGCAGCTTAGGGGAGGGGGTTAATCAGCCCCAGCATTTT. It codes for CASSLGEGVNQPQHF.

This clonotype was detected ten times or more. V usage is TRBV11-2 and J usage is TRBJ2-7; D is perhaps TRBD2 (5 bases). Per germline, CDR1 SGHAT and CDR2 FQNNGV. The CDR3 runs to 12 residues. The V end lost 1 base, the J end lost 7 bases, and 8 bases lay between the germline ends. The CDR3 coding sequence is TGTGCCAGCAGCTTAGCCGGGGAAGAGCAGTACTTC. Translated, it gives CASSLAGEEQYF.

This clonotype showed up just a few times. The chain is built from TRBV6-2 or TRBV6-3 and TRBJ2-3, with D possibly matching TRBD2 (6 bases). Trimming took 7 bases from V and 4 from J, leaving 18 bases between them. The CDR3 length is 15 residues. Germline CDR1 and CDR2: MNHEY and SVGEGT. CDR3 nucleotides: TGTGCCAGCATGACCCTGTCGGGGGTCCCAGATACGCAGTATTTT. Its translation: CASMTLSGVPDTQYF.

This clonotype was observed at least ten times. This chain links TRBV4-2 with TRBJ2-7; the D gene could be TRBD1 or TRBD2 (6 bases each). CDR3 length equals 14 residues. V was trimmed by 2 bases and J by 5 bases, leaving 13 bases between them. Germline CDR1 reads LGHNA; CDR2 reads YNFKEQ. The CDR3 is CASSQRGQVHEQYF. The CDR3 DNA follows: TGTGCCAGCAGCCAACGGGGGCAGGTCCACGAGCAGTACTTC.

This clonotype was recorded once. The chain links TRBV12-3 or TRBV12-4 to TRBJ1-1; D is perhaps TRBD1 (5 bases). This CDR3 has 16 amino acids. V was shortened by 5 bases and J by 4 bases, with 20 bases between the two germline ends. The CDR3 coding sequence is TGTGCCAGCAGTCCCCGGGCCCGGGAGGGGAGCACTGAAGCTTTCTTT. This encodes CASSPRAREGSTEAFF.

In its sample, this clonotype was seen many times. The CDR3 DNA sequence: TGTGCCAGCAGCTCAGCGGGACAACGCGAGCAGTACTTC. Its protein product is CASSSAGQREQYF. The V and J genes are TRBV7-9 and TRBJ2-7; a possible D gene is TRBD2 (7 bases). Germline V gives CDR1 SEHNR, CDR2 FQNEAQ (reference sequence). Between the trimmed V and J ends, which lost 4 bases and 6 bases, there was a span of 13 bases. The CDR3 length is 13 residues.

The table lists this clonotype with many counts. The CDR3 DNA sequence: TGTGCCAGCACCCCCGAGACAGGGCCGGGAAACACCATATATTTT. Its protein product is CASTPETGPGNTIYF. The J gene is TRBJ1-3, the V gene TRBV12-3 or TRBV12-4; TRBD1 aligns across 7 bases. Germline trimming cut 7 bases from V and 4 bases from J; bases unmatched to any gene: 10. The CDR3 contains 15 residues.

This clonotype has just a few counts. The CDR3 nucleotides read TGTGCCAGCAGTCTCTCGACTAGCGGGGGGGCCGTATCGCAGTATTTT. It encodes CASSLSTSGGAVSQYF. J is TRBJ2-3 and V is TRBV6-2 or TRBV6-3, with 14 bases matching TRBD2. The CDR3 contains 16 residues. Trimming cost V 5 bases and J 10 bases; bases outside gene matches: 11. Germline loops: CDR1 MNHEY, CDR2 SVGEGT.

This clonotype came up a few times. An end of the junction differs from the germline gene, which may be a read error. This chain links TRBV6-4 with TRBJ1-2, with a possible D match to TRBD1 (5 bases). This CDR3 has 13 residues. Germline V gene sequence: CDR1 MRHNA, CDR2 SNTAGT. Written as DNA, the CDR3 is TGTGCCAGCAGAGACTCAGGGACCACGGGCTACACCTTC. Encoded protein: CASRDSGTTGYTF.

In its sample, this clonotype was seen once. This chain links TRBV29-1 with TRBJ2-2; D remains ambiguous. The CDR3 is 12 residues long. CDR1 is SQVTM, CDR2 ANQGSEA, per germline. The germline V and J ends were trimmed by 1 base and 4 bases, with 4 bases remaining between them. CDR3 amino acids: CSVEGFTGELFF. The CDR3 bases are TGCAGCGTTGAAGGGTTCACCGGGGAGCTGTTTTTT.

This clonotype has a count of ten or more. The chain uses TRBV10-2 and TRBJ2-1; maybe TRBD2 (7 bases). V lost 6 bases and J lost 7, with 13 bases in between. Germline-derived CDR1 and CDR2 are WSHSY and SAAADI. This CDR3 contains 13 residues. The CDR3 loop reads CASSEGGSNEQFF. The CDR3 DNA is TGCGCCAGCAGCGAGGGGGGGTCGAATGAGCAGTTCTTC.

This clonotype showed up just a few times. J is TRBJ1-3 and V is TRBV9; 8 bases are a match to TRBD1. The V gene's germline CDR1 is SGDLS and CDR2 YYNGEE. J gave up 1 base and V 0 bases, and 6 bases lay outside the gene matches. CDR3 length: 17 amino acids. The CDR3 nucleotides are TGTGCCAGCAGCGTAGCTCAGGGGGCAGTGTCTGGAAACACCATATATTTT. Translating gives CASSVAQGAVSGNTIYF.